This TCR beta chain derives from a study of blood T cell repertoires in COVID-19. Looking at the study overall: The origin of the acute and convalescent COVID-19 samples was the United States, Italy and Spain. PBMCs, B-cell-depleted T cells, or T cells were the source of the cDNA or gDNA that made up the material.

This clone was observed once. In the original workflow: Amplification with reference gene primers provided the estimates of nucleated cell counts. Data came from immunoSEQ multiplex PCR; TCRdb stores just in-frame clones and leaves some out. V and J calls and clone size are given by that table; D and trimming were obtained from the DNA. This sample has almost 90,000 clones, with over 75% found just once. Germline CDR1 is LNHDA and CDR2 is SQIVND (reference sequence). CDR3 length equals 13 residues. Trimming cost V 7 bases and J 13 bases; bases outside gene matches: 10. The TCR was taken from an older man with acute or convalescent COVID-19. The sequencing sample was made of peripheral blood. V usage is TRBV19 and J usage is TRBJ1-6, with 7 bases aligning to TRBD1. The CDR3 DNA follows: TGTGCCAGTACCCGGACAGGAATATACCCCCTCCACTTT. Translated, it gives CASTRTGIYPLHF.